The text below deals with one T cell receptor beta chain. The data originate from a study of T cells in Graves' hyperthyroidism and ophthalmopathy. Regions amplified from RNA transcripts were the TCR beta CDR3 regions. An initial round of RT-PCR targeting the TCR CDR3 relied on the HTBI primer set. Each CDR3 protein is one row after TCRdb ran MiXCR on the multiplex PCR reads. The sample lists about 520,000 distinct CDR3 sequences; roughly a quarter were seen once. CDR1 is MNHEY, CDR2 SMNVEV, per germline (reference sequence). The ends were cut back, 5 bases at V and 2 bases at J, with 9 bases in the middle. This CDR3 comprises 13 residues.

Sequencing was performed on blood. The gene calls are TRBV27 and TRBJ1-1; D unclear. This TCR derives from a woman aged 25-40 years with Graves' ophthalmopathy. CDR3 region: CASSGEVNTEAFF. In nucleotides, the CDR3 is TGTGCCAGCAGTGGCGAGGTAAACACTGAAGCTTTCTTT.